This record concerns one TCR beta chain sequence. Its antigen is unidentified. V lost 4 bases, J lost 4 bases, and 6 bases stayed unmatched. This CDR3 comprises 15 residues. Germline V gene lookup returns CDR1 SGHAT and CDR2 FQNNGV. This record belongs to a study of type 1 regulatory T cells. On the study more broadly: An in vitro protocol generated T-allo10, a Tr1-enriched, alloantigen-specific CD4 T cell product.

TCRdb reprocessed the reads with MiXCR, giving one entry per CDR3 protein. This table has about 74,000 distinct CDR3 sequences, 63% appearing once. The source material was cultured T cells, either the whole culture or a sorted T cell fraction (not recorded which). The subset is: Tr1-enriched cell product generated in vitro against host alloantigens. The V call is TRBV11-2, the J call TRBJ2-7, with 11 bases lining up with TRBD1. The sequence was obtained from a human donor in good health. The CDR3 sequence is CASSSLRDRGYEQYF. The DNA for the CDR3 is TGTGCCAGCAGCTCACTCCGGGACAGGGGGTACGAGCAGTACTTC.